Below, 9 T cell receptor beta chains from the same sample are listed, as sequenced in a study of type 1 regulatory T cells (dated by TCRdb to the early 2020s). The research as a whole found: Tr1 cells showed a more restricted TCR repertoire than non-Tr1 cells, which the study interpreted as alloantigen-induced clonal expansion.

The instrument given in TCRdb is Illumina MiSeq. TCRdb trimmed the raw reads at Q25, called clones with MiXCR and kept productive beta chains. Rows merge per CDR3 protein into single entries with the most common DNA and genes. The sample table holds tens of thousands of distinct CDR3 sequences, of which less than 25% were seen once. The ten most abundant clones make up less than 10% of the sample. These TCRs' antigens remain unknown. The sample comprised cultured type 1 regulatory T (Tr1) cells, either the whole culture or a sorted fraction (not recorded which). The cell subset or site label, read with the paper, signifies: type 1 regulatory T cells sorted from the T-allo10 product. The source is a human donor in good health.

This clonotype was seen a handful of times. The gene calls are TRBV10-3 and TRBJ2-5; D ambiguous. V lost 2 bases and J 0 bases, leaving 4 bases between the germline ends. The germline V gene encodes CDR1 ENHRY and CDR2 SYGVKD. This CDR3 contains 13 residues. The CDR3 bases are TGTGCCATCAGTGAGCGGTACCAAGAGACCCAGTACTTC. Translated, it gives CAISERYQETQYF.

CDR3 protein: CSVKLAGFNEQFF. DNA for the CDR3: TGCAGCGTTAAGCTAGCGGGATTCAATGAGCAGTTCTTC. V and J are TRBV29-1 and TRBJ2-1; TRBD2 agrees at 9 bases. Germline assignment: CDR1 SQVTM and CDR2 ANQGSEA. J gave up 6 bases and V 5 bases, and 5 bases lay outside the gene matches. This CDR3 has 13 residues.

V and J are TRBV19 and TRBJ1-2, with D uncertain. V was shortened by 7 bases and J by 0 bases, with 9 bases between the two germline ends. The CDR3 loop spans 13 amino acids. From germline, CDR1 is LNHDA and CDR2 SQIVND (reference sequence). CDR3 sequence: CASIPATNYGYTF. For the CDR3, the DNA is TGTGCCAGTATCCCGGCCACTAACTATGGCTACACCTTC. Filled out from reference TRBV19 and TRBJ1-2, the complete variable domain reads DGGITQSPKYLFRKEGQNVTLSCEQNLNHDAMYWYRQDPGQGLRLIYYSQIVNDFQKGDIAEGYSVSREKKESFPLTVTSAQKNPTAFYLCASIPATNYGYTFGSGTRLTVV.

The table lists this clonotype with a few counts. CDR3 amino acids: CASSFGTGAAGYTF. CDR3 in DNA: TGTGCCAGCAGTTTCGGGACAGGGGCAGCTGGCTACACCTTC. The rearrangement links TRBV28 to TRBJ1-2, with TRBD1 matching over 10 bases. Germline V gene lookup returns CDR1 MDHEN and CDR2 SYDVKM. V shed 3 bases, J shed 7 bases, and the junction held 5 bases outside the gene matches. This CDR3 comprises 14 residues.

The rearrangement links TRBV5-1 to TRBJ2-5, with 7 nucleotides matching TRBD2. Germline V lookup: CDR1 SGHRS, CDR2 YFSETQ. The CDR3 contains 13 residues. V was clipped by 4 bases and J by 5 bases; unmatched bases: 5. The CDR3 here is CASSRTRGETQYF. CDR3 sequence (DNA): TGCGCCAGCAGCAGGACTAGAGGCGAGACCCAGTACTTC. Drawing the rest from reference TRBV5-1 and TRBJ2-5, the complete variable domain is KAGVTQTPRYLIKTRGQQVTLSCSPISGHRSVSWYQQTPGQGLQFLFEYFSETQRNKGNFPGRFSGRQFSNSRSEMNVSTLELGDSALYLCASSRTRGETQYFGPGTRLLVL.

V is TRBV5-5 and J is TRBJ1-3, with unresolved D. Germline lookup yields CDR1 SGHKS and CDR2 YYEKEE (reference sequence). The CDR3 consists of 15 residues. The V end lost 1 base, the J end lost 0 bases, and 8 bases lay between the germline ends. The DNA for the CDR3 is TGTGCCAGCAGCTTGTCCTGGAGCTCTGGAAACACCATATATTTT. Residues: CASSLSWSSGNTIYF.

This clonotype was seen only a few times. The chain combines TRBV10-3 with TRBJ2-7; tentatively, D is TRBD1 or TRBD2 (5 bases each). Per the germline V gene, CDR1 is ENHRY and CDR2 is SYGVKD. The V gene lost 7 bases and the J gene lost 5 bases, with 15 bases spanning the gap. There are 13 residues in the CDR3. The CDR3 DNA reads TGTGCCATCACTAAGGGGCTCGGGAACGAGCAGTACTTC. Its protein is CAITKGLGNEQYF.

V usage is TRBV7-2 and J usage is TRBJ1-2, with 8 bases matching TRBD1. J was trimmed by 7 bases and V by 4 bases; bases with no gene match: 8. Germline-derived CDR1 and CDR2 are SGHTA and FQGNSA. The CDR3 length is 14 residues. This CDR3 reads CASSSDRARGGYTF. For the CDR3, the DNA is TGTGCCAGCAGCTCGGACAGGGCGAGAGGTGGCTACACCTTC.

A few counts support this clonotype. The V gene is TRBV10-3, the J gene TRBJ1-2, with D possibly TRBD1 on 5 matching bases. The V gene lost 6 bases and the J gene lost 6 bases, with 17 bases spanning the gap. CDR1 is ENHRY, CDR2 SYGVKD, per germline. The CDR3 runs to 14 residues. CDR3 bases: TGTGCCATCAGCCCACGGACAAGGGGCCATGGCTACACCTTC. This codes for CAISPRTRGHGYTF.